This is a list of T cell receptor beta chains from one sample in a study of T cells in Graves' hyperthyroidism and ophthalmopathy. TCRdb ran MiXCR on the multiplex PCR reads and lists one entry per CDR3 protein. The table has roughly 530,000 distinct CDR3 sequences, roughly 17% seen once. Sequences were obtained from blood. These receptor sequences come from a young woman with Graves' ophthalmopathy. CDR3s include the opening cysteine and the closing phenylalanine or tryptophan. D genes are given only for firm matches. Clone size appears in some rows only: once, few, many, or a class for an expanded clone.

D gene,V gene,J gene,clone size,CDR3 length,CDR3 DNA,CDR3 protein
NA,TRBV5-1,TRBJ1-6,NA,15,TGCGCCAGCAGCTTGGGACCGACCTATAATTCACCCCTCCACTTT,CASSLGPTYNSPLHF
TRBD2,TRBV29-1,TRBJ2-5,NA,15,TGCAGCGTTGAAGCAGGGGCGGGAGGGCAAGAGACCCAGTACTTC,CSVEAGAGGQETQYF
NA,TRBV11-2,TRBJ1-2,many,15,TGTGCCAGCAGCTTAGATCTGGGCACTAACTATGGCTACACCTTC,CASSLDLGTNYGYTF
TRBD2,TRBV20-1,TRBJ2-7,few,15,TGCAGTGCCCCGCTAAGCGGGAGGGCCTCCTACGAGCAGTACTTC,CSAPLSGRASYEQYF
TRBD1,TRBV5-4,TRBJ2-4,few,17,TGTGCCAGCAGCCCGCGCGCGGGACAGGGGGCCAAAAACATTCAGTACTTC,CASSPRAGQGAKNIQYF
TRBD2,TRBV7-2,TRBJ2-1,NA,16,TGTGCCAGCAAATTACTAGCGGGATACTCCTACAATGAGCAGTTCTTC,CASKLLAGYSYNEQFF
TRBD2,TRBV29-1,TRBJ2-7,NA,14,TGCAGCGTAGCCGGGACTAGCGGGAATCTCGAGCAGTACTTC,CSVAGTSGNLEQYF
NA,TRBV20-1,TRBJ1-1,many,11,TGCAGTGCTAAGGATTACACTGAAGCTTTCTTT,CSAKDYTEAFF
TRBD1,TRBV6-1,TRBJ1-5,many,14,TGTGCCAGCAGTGGGACAGGAGGGGGGCAGCCCCAGCATTTT,CASSGTGGGQPQHF
TRBD2,TRBV24-1,TRBJ2-3,few,18,TGTGCCACCAGTGATTTAAGCCAGCGGGAGAAGGGGACAGATACGCAGTATTTT,CATSDLSQREKGTDTQYF
NA,TRBV4-1,TRBJ1-1,many,15,TGCGCCAGCAGCCAAGATCATGGGGGAGACACTGAAGCTTTCTTT,CASSQDHGGDTEAFF
NA,TRBV30,TRBJ2-1,many,13,TGTGCCCGAGGGACAAACTCCTACAATGAGCAGTTCTTC,CARGTNSYNEQFF
NA,TRBV29-1,TRBJ2-7,many,13,TGCAGCGTTTCCATGCAGGGCCTCTACGAGCAGTACTTC,CSVSMQGLYEQYF
NA,TRBV6-1,TRBJ2-2,NA,14,TGTGCCAGCAGACTTACAGGGAGGACCGGGGAGCTGTTTTTT,CASRLTGRTGELFF
TRBD1,TRBV12-3/TRBV12-4,TRBJ1-1,NA,12,TGTGCCAGCAGCCAGACAGGGGTTACGGCTTTCTTT,CASSQTGVTAFF
NA,TRBV29-1,TRBJ1-2,NA,14,TGCAGCGTTAGGAACGACGGGCCAAACTATGGCTACACCTTC,CSVRNDGPNYGYTF
NA,TRBV12-3/TRBV12-4,TRBJ1-1,NA,13,TGTGCCAGCAGTAACAGGGAGGGCACTGAAGCTTTCTTT,CASSNREGTEAFF
TRBD2,TRBV20-1,TRBJ2-7,many,15,TGCAGTGCTAGAGATCGTACTAGCGGGGGCTACGAGCAGTACTTC,CSARDRTSGGYEQYF
TRBD1,TRBV4-1,TRBJ1-1,few,13,TGCGCCAGCAGCCCCCAGGGGGCGACGGAAGCTTTCTTT,CASSPQGATEAFF
TRBD2,TRBV28,TRBJ2-3,many,13,TGTGCCAGCAGTTTACTCGGGGGGGATACGCAGTATTTT,CASSLLGGDTQYF
NA,TRBV12-3/TRBV12-4,TRBJ1-5,many,15,TGTGCCAGCAGTTTAGTGGGTAGAGGCAATCAGCCCCAGCATTTT,CASSLVGRGNQPQHF
NA,TRBV6-5,TRBJ2-7,NA,15,TGTGCCAGCAGAGCTCCCGGGAGTCCCTCTTACGAGCAGTACTTC,CASRAPGSPSYEQYF
NA,TRBV20-1,TRBJ2-7,many,14,TGCAGTGCTAGCGGTCTAGCAAAGAACTACGAGCAGTACTTC,CSASGLAKNYEQYF
NA,TRBV4-2,TRBJ2-1,many,15,TGTGCCAGCAGCCAAGTCCACGGGGCCTACAATGAGCAGTTCTTC,CASSQVHGAYNEQFF
NA,TRBV20-1,TRBJ2-6,many,13,TGCAGTGCCTTCTCATCAAGGGCCAACGTCCTGACTTTC,CSAFSSRANVLTF
TRBD2,TRBV28,TRBJ2-2,NA,17,TGTGCCAGCAGCACCCGGGTGGTAGCGGGAGCTACCGGGGAGCTGTTTTTT,CASSTRVVAGATGELFF
NA,TRBV7-8,TRBJ1-5,many,16,TGTGCCAGCAGCTTAGTTGGGGGGGGTAGCAATCAGCCCCAGCATTTT,CASSLVGGGSNQPQHF
TRBD1,TRBV6-5,TRBJ1-1,NA,16,TGTGCCAGCAGTTATCCGACAGGGGGCGTCTACACTGAAGCTTTCTTT,CASSYPTGGVYTEAFF
NA,TRBV5-1,TRBJ2-3,many,14,TGCGCCAGCAGCTTGGATCTAGTCGAAGATACGCAGTATTTT,CASSLDLVEDTQYF
NA,TRBV20-1,TRBJ1-1,many,12,TGCAGTGCTCAACTATGGGACACTGAAGCTTTCTTT,CSAQLWDTEAFF
NA,TRBV10-3,TRBJ1-2,NA,15,TGTGCCATCAGTGAGTCCGGGCAGCCCTCTGGCGGCTACACCTTC,CAISESGQPSGGYTF
NA,TRBV28,TRBJ1-2,many,15,TGTGCCAGCAGTCTCCTTCCCTTAGGTGGCTATGGCTACACCTTC,CASSLLPLGGYGYTF
NA,TRBV12-5,TRBJ2-2,NA,12,TGTGCTAGTGGTTTGGACACCGGGGAGCTGTTTTTT,CASGLDTGELFF
TRBD2,TRBV30,TRBJ2-7,many,12,TGTGCCTGGGCGGGGGGGCCCTTGGAGCAGTACTTC,CAWAGGPLEQYF
NA,TRBV30,TRBJ2-2,NA,13,TGTGCCTTGTTTGATGGGTTTGGCGGGGAGCTGTTTTTT,CALFDGFGGELFF
TRBD1,TRBV20-1,TRBJ1-2,many,14,TGCAGTGCCATTGGACAGGGAGGGGACTATGGCTACACCTTC,CSAIGQGGDYGYTF
NA,TRBV4-3,TRBJ1-2,NA,13,TGCGCCAGCAGCCAAGATTACAGCATCGGCTACACCTTC,CASSQDYSIGYTF
NA,TRBV5-6,TRBJ2-1,few,13,TGTGCCAGCTTGGAGGCGTCCTACAATGAGCAGTTCTTC,CASLEASYNEQFF
NA,TRBV19,TRBJ1-3,NA,15,TGTGCCAGTAGTTTACAGGAGAGCTCTGGAAACACCATATATTTT,CASSLQESSGNTIYF
NA,TRBV9,TRBJ2-3,few,16,TGTGCCAGCGGAGCGGACGGGCTAAAAAGCACAGATACGCAGTATTTT,CASGADGLKSTDTQYF
NA,TRBV6-1,TRBJ2-7,many,14,TGTGCCAGCAGTGAAAGTGACAAGACCTACGAGCAGTACTTC,CASSESDKTYEQYF
TRBD1,TRBV5-1,TRBJ1-1,many,14,TGCGCCAGCAGCTTGGCAGGGGGCGTAACTGAAGCTTTCTTT,CASSLAGGVTEAFF